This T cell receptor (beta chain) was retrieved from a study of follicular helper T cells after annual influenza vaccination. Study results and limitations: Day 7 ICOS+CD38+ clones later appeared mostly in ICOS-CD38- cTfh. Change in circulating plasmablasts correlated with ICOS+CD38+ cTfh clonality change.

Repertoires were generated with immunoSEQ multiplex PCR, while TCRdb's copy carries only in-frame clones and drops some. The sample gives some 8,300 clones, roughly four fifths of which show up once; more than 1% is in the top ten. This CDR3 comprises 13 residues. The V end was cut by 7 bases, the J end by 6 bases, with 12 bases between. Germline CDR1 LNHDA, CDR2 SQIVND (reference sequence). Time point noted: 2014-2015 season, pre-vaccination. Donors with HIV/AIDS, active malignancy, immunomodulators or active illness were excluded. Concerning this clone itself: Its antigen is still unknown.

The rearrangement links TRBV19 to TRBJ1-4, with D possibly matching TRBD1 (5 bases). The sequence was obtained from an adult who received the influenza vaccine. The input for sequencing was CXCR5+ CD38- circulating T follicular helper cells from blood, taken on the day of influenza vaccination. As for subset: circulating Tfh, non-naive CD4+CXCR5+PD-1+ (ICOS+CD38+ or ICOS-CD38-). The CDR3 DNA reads TGTGCCAGTACAGACAGACCACATGAAAAACTGTTTTTT. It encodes CASTDRPHEKLFF. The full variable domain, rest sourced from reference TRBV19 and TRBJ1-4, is DGGITQSPKYLFRKEGQNVTLSCEQNLNHDAMYWYRQDPGQGLRLIYYSQIVNDFQKGDIAEGYSVSREKKESFPLTVTSAQKNPTAFYLCASTDRPHEKLFFGSGTQLSVL.